This T cell receptor beta chain was identified during a study of cytomegalovirus exposure and HLA in healthy donors. Study-level points and caveats: In a later analysis, compared with equally common non-associated chains, HLA-associated beta chains were more expanded.

Concerning this clone itself: What it recognizes is unknown.

V gave up 1 base and J gave up 7 bases; unmatched junction bases: 15. This CDR3 has 17 residues. In germline, CDR1 is LNHNV, CDR2 YYDKDF (reference sequence). The PCR employed 60 Vbeta primers together with 13 Jbeta primers. TCRdb keeps only in-frame clones here, not all; method: immunoSEQ multiplex PCR. The listing contains around 210,000 clones. This clonotype originated in a girl aged 2-10 years in good health and CMV-seropositive. Sequenced: PBMCs. The rearrangement links TRBV15 to TRBJ2-7; 8 nucleotides agree with TRBD2. CDR3 bases: TGTGCCACCAGCAGAGGCGGGGCTGCGGGAGGACCCTTGGAGCAGTACTTC. Protein sequence: CATSRGGAAGGPLEQYF.